Presented here are 25 T cell receptor beta chains from one specimen sequenced in a study of blood T cell repertoires in COVID-19. Data came from immunoSEQ multiplex PCR; TCRdb stores just in-frame clones and leaves some out. This sample yields approximately 130,000 clones, of which 85% to 90% are seen a single time; more than 1.5% belongs to the top ten. The specimen sequenced was peripheral blood. Source of these receptors: a human donor in a cohort sampled during active COVID-19.

The rearrangement uses TRBV11-2 and TRBJ2-7, with 7 bases fitting TRBD1. The CDR3 covers 15 residues. Germline CDR1 and CDR2: SGHAT and FQNNGV. The V and J ends lost 5 bases and 5 bases, in that order; junction bases with no gene match: 12. The CDR3 nucleotides are TGTGCCAGCAGCCTAACGACAGGGTTAAGTGACGAGCAGTACTTC. As protein: CASSLTTGLSDEQYF.

The J gene is TRBJ2-4, the V gene TRBV6-5; D gene unclear. Germline values: CDR1 MNHEY, CDR2 SVGAGI. Trimming removed 5 bases from V and 5 bases from J, with 16 bases in between. The CDR3 spans 15 residues. CDR3 residues: CASSPGNRWENIQYF. CDR3 DNA: TGTGCCAGCAGTCCAGGCAACAGATGGGAAAACATTCAGTACTTC.

The chain joins TRBV23-1 to TRBJ2-7, with TRBD2 matching over 9 bases. TRBV23-1 is an ORF; its function is uncertain. This CDR3 is 20 amino acids long. J lost 2 bases, V lost 0 bases, and 17 bases had no gene match. The chain's CDR3 is CASSQSRNTILAGAAYEQYF. The CDR3, as DNA: TGCGCCAGCAGTCAATCGCGGAACACAATTTTAGCGGGAGCAGCCTACGAGCAGTACTTC.

CDR3 region: CASTPGEGLAYYEQYF. CDR3 DNA sequence: TGTGCCAGCACCCCGGGGGAGGGACTAGCGTATTACGAGCAGTACTTC. The chain links TRBV4-2 to TRBJ2-7; 10 positions match TRBD2. Germline values: CDR1 LGHNA, CDR2 YNFKEQ. Trimming cost V 7 bases and J 4 bases; bases outside gene matches: 13. The CDR3 runs to 16 residues.

The chain couples TRBV20-1 to TRBJ2-1, with D perhaps TRBD2 (6 bases). V shed 6 bases and J shed 7 bases, with 19 bases lying between them. The length of the CDR3 is 14 residues. In germline, CDR1 is DFQATT, CDR2 SNEGSKA (reference sequence). For the CDR3, the DNA is TGCAGTGCGAGTGGTAGCGGTCAAGGAAATGAGCAGTTCTTC. Its translation: CSASGSGQGNEQFF.

The V gene is TRBV11-2, the J gene TRBJ2-7; 9 bases fit TRBD1. Germline lookup yields CDR1 SGHAT and CDR2 FQNNGV. Trimming removed 5 bases from V and 5 bases from J; junction bases left unmatched: 13. The CDR3 is 16 amino acids. Here the CDR3 DNA reads TGTGCCAGCAGCGTCGAGACAGGGGGATATTTCAACGAGCAGTACTTC. Protein product: CASSVETGGYFNEQYF. Full variable domain (outside the CDR3, taken from reference TRBV11-2 and TRBJ2-7): EAGVAQSPRYKIIEKRQSVAFWCNPISGHATLYWYQQILGQGPKLLIQFQNNGVVDDSQLPKDRFSAERLKGVDSTLKIQPAKLEDSAVYLCASSVETGGYFNEQYFGPGTRLTVT.

The chain recombines TRBV6-6 with TRBJ2-2; D gene uncertain. The V gene's germline CDR1 is MNHNY and CDR2 SVGAGI (reference sequence). The V end lost 6 bases, the J end lost 5 bases, and 10 bases lay between the germline ends. This CDR3 is built from 13 residues. In DNA form, the CDR3 reads TGTGCCAGCAGCCCTGACTCGACCGGGGAGCTGTTTTTT. Translation gives CASSPDSTGELFF.

The chain is built from TRBV19 and TRBJ2-7; D not certain. V lost 0 bases to trimming and J lost 2 bases, with 8 bases between them. The germline V gene has CDR1 LNHDA and CDR2 SQIVND (reference sequence). The CDR3 spans 14 residues. CDR3 sequence (DNA): TGTGCCAGTAGTATAGATACTCATACCTACGAGCAGTACTTC. This gives the protein CASSIDTHTYEQYF.

The rearrangement joins TRBV3-1 (or the pseudogene TRBV3-2) to TRBJ1-1, with D unclear. Germline assignment: CDR1 LGHDT and CDR2 YNNKEL (reference sequence). The V and J ends lost 1 base and 1 base respectively, with 13 bases between them. The length of the CDR3 is 16 residues. The CDR3, as DNA: TGTGCCAGCAGCCAAGCGGGGAGAACAGCGAACACTGAAGCTTTCTTT. Translated, it gives CASSQAGRTANTEAFF.

The sample holds one count of this clone. The gene calls are TRBV18 and TRBJ2-7; D possibly corresponds to TRBD1 (5 bases). Germline-derived CDR1 and CDR2 are KGHSH and LQKENI. V lost 3 bases to trimming and J lost 0 bases, with 12 bases between them. The CDR3 is 15 residues long. In nucleotides, the CDR3 is TGTGCCAGCTCACCGGGGCAGACGAGCTCCTACGAGCAGTACTTC. Its protein product is CASSPGQTSSYEQYF.

The chain has TRBV15 and TRBJ2-3; D not certain. The CDR3 loop spans 13 amino acids. V was shortened by 4 bases and J by 3 bases, with 8 bases between the two germline ends. CDR1 is LNHNV and CDR2 is YYDKDF in the germline V gene (reference sequence). The CDR3: CATSTPGTDTQYF. The CDR3 DNA is TGTGCCACCAGCACCCCCGGGACAGATACGCAGTATTTT.

The chain employs TRBV19 and TRBJ2-1; D gene uncertain. V was shortened by 3 bases and J by 7 bases, with 13 bases between the two germline ends. Germline V gene data show CDR1 as LNHDA and CDR2 as SQIVND (reference sequence). This CDR3 is 14 amino acids long. CDR3 nucleotides: TGTGCCAGTAGTATTCGATCAGGCGCGAATGAGCAGTTCTTC. It encodes CASSIRSGANEQFF.

This clone was counted between two and nine times. This chain uses TRBV2 with TRBJ2-2; TRBD2 is a possible D gene (6 bases). The V end lost 8 bases, the J end lost 7 bases, and 29 bases lay between the germline ends. The CDR3 has 18 amino acids. The germline CDR1 and CDR2 sequences are SNHLY and FYNNEI. The CDR3 is CASLSLGLTPAAGGELFF. CDR3 DNA sequence: TGTGCCAGCCTAAGTTTAGGACTAACGCCTGCCGCGGGCGGGGAGCTGTTTTTT.

J is TRBJ2-3 and V is TRBV30; 8 bases fit TRBD2. V shed 2 bases, J shed 2 bases, and the junction held 6 bases outside the gene matches. The CDR3 totals 15 residues. Germline V gives CDR1 GTSNPN, CDR2 SVGIG (reference sequence). CDR3 residues: CAWSFVAGPTDTQYF. The CDR3 DNA sequence: TGTGCCTGGAGTTTCGTAGCGGGGCCCACAGATACGCAGTATTTT.

Written as DNA, the CDR3 is TGTGCCAGCAGCTCCCCTTCCGGTGGCTCCTATAATTCACCCCTCCACTTT. It codes for CASSSPSGGSYNSPLHF. The genes are TRBV11-2 and TRBJ1-6; D remains ambiguous. Trimming removed 4 bases from V and 0 bases from J, with 13 bases in between. The CDR3 contains 17 residues. The germline V gene has CDR1 SGHAT and CDR2 FQNNGV.

CDR3 DNA: TGTGCCAGTAGTATCGGGACAACCCCTAACTATGGCTACACCTTC. This gives the protein CASSIGTTPNYGYTF. The chain has TRBV19 and TRBJ1-2, with D possibly TRBD1 on 6 matching bases. The germline gives CDR1 LNHDA, CDR2 SQIVND (reference sequence). The CDR3 sequence is 15 residues long. Trimming removed 3 bases from V and 0 bases from J, with 11 bases in between.

This clone came up once. The chain employs TRBV4-1 and TRBJ1-1; perhaps TRBD1 as D (6 bases). Trimming removed 1 base at V and 11 bases at J, with 11 bases between. From germline, CDR1 is MGHRA and CDR2 YSYEKL. The CDR3 is 12 residues long. CDR3 region: CASSQGQGQAFF. CDR3 nucleotide sequence: TGCGCCAGCAGCCAAGGGCAGGGGCAGGCTTTCTTT.

In this sample, this clone turned up once. The J gene is TRBJ1-5, the V gene TRBV19, with 7 bases identical to TRBD1. Germline CDR1 reads LNHDA; CDR2 reads SQIVND (reference sequence). V was pared by 4 bases and J by 6 bases, with 12 bases of the junction left unmatched. CDR3 length: 16 amino acids. The CDR3 is CASSRPTGVRGQPQHF. The CDR3 nucleotides read TGTGCCAGTAGTAGACCTACAGGGGTACGGGGTCAGCCCCAGCATTTT.

The rearrangement links TRBV13 to TRBJ2-2; 8 bases agree with TRBD1. Trimming cost V 7 bases and J 5 bases; bases outside gene matches: 6. The CDR3 runs 14 residues. In germline, CDR1 is PRHDT, CDR2 FYEKMQ (reference sequence). In DNA, the CDR3 is TGTGCCAGCACGCAGGGGGCGCGGACCGGGGAGCTGTTTTTT. This translates into CASTQGARTGELFF.

The genes are TRBV24-1 and TRBJ2-3, with 8 positions matching TRBD2. The CDR3 has 16 residues. V was pared by 2 bases and J by 4 bases, with 7 bases of the junction left unmatched. CDR1 KGHDR and CDR2 SFDVKD come from the germline V gene. The CDR3 loop reads CATSDSSGSVADTQYF. The CDR3 DNA reads as TGTGCCACCAGTGATTCGAGCGGGAGCGTTGCAGATACGCAGTATTTT.

The V call is TRBV5-8, the J call TRBJ1-5; D might be TRBD1 (5 bases). The CDR3 consists of 18 residues. The V end was cut by 4 bases, the J end by 0 bases, with 20 bases between. Germline CDR1 and CDR2: SGHTS and YDEGEE. CDR3 nucleotide sequence: TGTGCCAGCAGCCCCCCGGGTAGGGGTCCGGGTAGCAATCAGCCCCAGCATTTT. Its protein is CASSPPGRGPGSNQPQHF.

This clone was detected only a few times. This chain uses TRBV4-1 with TRBJ1-6, with 8 bases lining up with TRBD1. CDR1 and CDR2 from the germline V gene are MGHRA and YSYEKL. The CDR3 runs to 16 residues. The J segment lost 7 bases and the V segment lost 0 bases, leaving 5 bases of the junction unmatched. CDR3 loop: CASSQDQGANNSPLHF. CDR3 bases: TGCGCCAGCAGCCAAGATCAGGGGGCGAACAATTCACCCCTCCACTTT.

V is TRBV19 and J is TRBJ1-1; the D gene is possibly TRBD1 (6 bases). V was shortened by 10 bases and J by 1 base, with 16 bases between the two germline ends. CDR3 length: 14 amino acids. The germline gives CDR1 LNHDA, CDR2 SQIVND (reference sequence). In DNA form, the CDR3 reads TGTGCCACTCTTGGGGGCACTAAGAACACTGAAGCTTTCTTT. Amino acid sequence: CATLGGTKNTEAFF. The full variable domain, in which reference TRBV19 and TRBJ1-1 provide the parts outside the CDR3, is DGGITQSPKYLFRKEGQNVTLSCEQNLNHDAMYWYRQDPGQGLRLIYYSQIVNDFQKGDIAEGYSVSREKKESFPLTVTSAQKNPTAFYLCATLGGTKNTEAFFGQGTRLTVV.

The CDR3 loop is CATASSQYDYEQYF. CDR3 nucleotide sequence: TGCGCCACCGCCTCATCGCAGTACGATTACGAGCAGTACTTC. The rearrangement joins TRBV10-2 to TRBJ2-7, with no clear D. V dropped 10 bases and J dropped 4 bases, with 20 bases sitting between them. CDR3 length: 14 amino acids. The germline V gene encodes CDR1 WSHSY and CDR2 SAAADI.

In this sample, this clone turned up once. The CDR3 DNA sequence: TGTGCCAGCACCCCCTCCGGGAGAGGGGTGTCAGGCGAGCAGTTCTTC. As protein: CASTPSGRGVSGEQFF. This rearrangement joins TRBV5-6 to TRBJ2-1, with D perhaps matching TRBD2 (6 bases). Germline loops: CDR1 SGHDT, CDR2 YYEEEE. Trimming removed 6 bases at V and 10 bases at J, with 26 bases between. The CDR3 runs to 16 residues.